Listed below are T cell receptor beta chains from one sample, sequenced in a study of regulatory T cells in long-lasting Graves disease. A single record per CDR3 protein comes from TCRdb applying MiXCR to the multiplex PCR reads. The sample carries 510,000 or so distinct CDR3 sequences, about 12% recorded once. This same sample was also part of a study on T cells in Graves' hyperthyroidism and ophthalmopathy.

Sequenced here: peripheral blood mononuclear cells (PBMCs), sampled at new diagnosis, from a patient treated with antithyroid drugs. These receptors were taken from a woman in her 30s with Graves disease. CDR3s include the opening cysteine and the closing phenylalanine or tryptophan. D genes are given only for firm matches. Clone size is not always given. Where it is, it says once, few, many or a class for expanded clones.

clone_size cdr3_length d_call j_call v_call cdr3_aa cdr3_nt
few 15 NA TRBJ1-5 TRBV10-3 CAISESGGAEQPQHF TGTGCCATCAGTGAGTCGGGAGGGGCTGAGCAGCCCCAGCATTTT
NA 13 NA TRBJ2-1 TRBV19 CASSMGTSNEQFF TGTGCCAGTAGTATGGGGACAAGCAATGAGCAGTTCTTC
NA 16 NA TRBJ1-6 TRBV28 CASSDFKGRENSPLHF TGTGCCAGCAGTGATTTTAAGGGACGGGAAAATTCACCCCTCCACTTT
many 20 TRBD2 TRBJ2-1 TRBV19 CASSIRAGLAGSNSYNEQFF TGTGCCAGTAGTATTAGGGCGGGACTAGCGGGCTCCAACTCCTACAATGAGCAGTTCTTC
many 14 NA TRBJ2-3 TRBV5-1 CASTASNIADTQYF TGCGCCAGCACTGCTAGCAATATTGCAGATACGCAGTATTTT
NA 15 TRBD1 TRBJ2-1 TRBV29-1 CSVEAIDTGANEQFF TGCAGCGTTGAAGCCATCGACACAGGGGCGAATGAGCAGTTCTTC
NA 15 NA TRBJ2-1 TRBV4-1 CASSQISGPYNEQFF TGCGCCAGCAGCCAAATTAGCGGACCGTACAATGAGCAGTTCTTC
many 17 TRBD1 TRBJ1-3 TRBV6-1 CASTTVRDRGSGNTIYF TGTGCCAGCACCACGGTGCGGGACAGGGGATCTGGAAACACCATATATTTT
many 16 NA TRBJ2-7 TRBV20-1 CSARAHGRGRTYEQYF TGCAGTGCTAGAGCTCACGGTAGAGGTCGTACCTACGAGCAGTACTTC
few 12 NA TRBJ1-2 TRBV2 CASRIVDYGYTF TGTGCCAGCAGAATAGTCGACTATGGCTACACCTTC
NA 15 NA TRBJ1-2 TRBV20-1 CSATAISRANYGYTF TGCAGTGCCACCGCCATCTCCCGAGCTAACTATGGCTACACCTTC
few 16 NA TRBJ2-7 TRBV7-9 CASSYGTGLGTYEQYF TGTGCCAGCAGCTATGGAACCGGGCTCGGAACCTACGAGCAGTACTTC